Each of the 14 T cell receptor beta chains below was sequenced from the same sample in a study of T cell repertoires in aging, cancer and after chemotherapy. Peripheral blood genomic DNA, not sorted cells or RNA, was the template. A mixed TRB-A/B primer pool amplified rearranged TRB by multiplex touch-down PCR. TCRdb called the multiplex PCR reads again in MiXCR, with one record for every CDR3 protein. The data show just under 800 distinct CDR3 sequences, with 20% to 25% seen just once and 15% held by the top ten. Specimen: blood. These receptors all come from a human donor with a blood cancer.

This clonotype is categorized as large. V and J are TRBV12-3 or TRBV12-4 and TRBJ1-2, with D possibly matching TRBD1 (6 bases). The CDR3 runs to 13 residues. Trimming took 10 bases from V and 3 from J, leaving 15 bases between them. The CDR3 bases are TGTGCCACGGGAAGGGGGGCGCACTATGGCTACACCTTC. Translation: CATGRGAHYGYTF.

V is TRBV6-4 and J is TRBJ2-3; 9 bases align to TRBD2. This CDR3 comprises 16 residues. V was clipped by 4 bases and J by 2 bases; unmatched bases: 7. CDR1 and CDR2 (germline): MRHNA, SNTAGT. CDR3 in DNA: TGTGCCAGCAGTGTCAGCGGGGGGACAGACACAGATACGCAGTATTTT. This sequence encodes CASSVSGGTDTDTQYF.

The chain has TRBV6-4 and TRBJ2-3; 12 bases are a match to TRBD2. V shed 5 bases and J 3 bases; nucleotides not matched to a gene: 6. The germline V gene has CDR1 MRHNA and CDR2 SNTAGT. The CDR3 sequence is 16 residues long. The CDR3 loop is CASSPLAGGPTDTQYF. The CDR3 nucleotides are TGTGCCAGCAGTCCCCTAGCGGGAGGGCCGACAGATACGCAGTATTTT.

This clonotype counts as large. The genes are TRBV6-4 and TRBJ1-6; TRBD1 matches 7 bases. Germline CDR1 MRHNA, CDR2 SNTAGT. This CDR3 is 14 amino acids long. Trimming removed 3 bases from V and 10 bases from J; junction bases left unmatched: 6. The chain's CDR3 is CASSEGTEASPLHF. The CDR3 DNA reads TGTGCCAGCAGTGAAGGGACAGAAGCCTCACCCCTCCACTTT.

This clonotype is judged medium-sized (0.01 to 0.1%). The chain is built from TRBV20-1 and TRBJ2-3; TRBD2 matches 14 bases. The CDR3 is 16 residues long. The J segment lost 4 bases and the V segment lost 2 bases, leaving 5 bases of the junction unmatched. Germline assignment: CDR1 DFQATT and CDR2 SNEGSKA (reference sequence). The DNA of the CDR3 is TGCAGTGCTAGAAGACTAGCGGGAGGGGACGCAGATACGCAGTATTTT. Protein: CSARRLAGGDADTQYF.

This clonotype rates as medium-sized. The rearrangement uses TRBV20-1 and TRBJ1-6; a possible D gene is TRBD1 (5 bases). The V gene lost 4 bases and the J gene lost 6 bases, with 10 bases spanning the gap. This CDR3 spans 13 amino acids. The V gene's germline CDR1 is DFQATT and CDR2 SNEGSKA (reference sequence). The CDR3 DNA sequence: TGCAGTGCTACCAGGGACCTTAATTCACCCCTCCACTTT. Protein sequence: CSATRDLNSPLHF.

This clonotype was counted a single time. The chain uses TRBV5-1 and TRBJ1-1; TRBD1 matches at 10 bases. The junction had 10 bases not matched to a gene; V was cut back by 0 bases and J by 8 bases. Germline V gene lookup returns CDR1 SGHRS and CDR2 YFSETQ. The CDR3 contains 16 residues. CDR3 DNA: TGCGCCAGCAGCTTGGGACCGACAGGGGGCGAAGTGGAAGCTTTCTTT. This gives the protein CASSLGPTGGEVEAFF.

This clonotype is termed large. The chain is built from TRBV6-1 and TRBJ2-1; D may correspond to TRBD1 or TRBD2 (5 bases each). With 0 bases removed from V and 3 bases from J, the gap between germline ends came to 9 bases. This CDR3 comprises 15 residues. The germline CDR1 and CDR2 sequences are MNHNS and SASEGT. As DNA, the CDR3 is TGTGCCAGCAGTGAAGCGTGGGACCACTACAATGAGCAGTTCTTC. As protein: CASSEAWDHYNEQFF.

The chain carries TRBV5-1 and TRBJ2-7; the match to TRBD1 covers 11 bases. V gave up 4 bases and J gave up 4 bases; unmatched junction bases: 7. CDR3 size: 15 residues. Germline V gene sequence: CDR1 SGHRS, CDR2 YFSETQ. The chain's CDR3 is CASSSGTGGTYEQYF. The DNA for the CDR3 is TGCGCCAGCAGCAGCGGGACAGGGGGGACTTACGAGCAGTACTTC.

By frequency in the sample, this clonotype is large. The CDR3 DNA follows: TGTGCCAGCAGCTTGGTCGGGGTGAACACTGAAGCTTTCTTT. Protein: CASSLVGVNTEAFF. The rearrangement joins TRBV5-4 to TRBJ1-1; unclear D gene. The germline gives CDR1 SGHNT, CDR2 YYREEE (reference sequence). The CDR3 sequence is 14 residues long. The V end lost 0 bases, the J end lost 0 bases, and 6 bases lay between the germline ends.

This clonotype was seen a handful of times. The chain uses TRBV5-5 and TRBJ1-1; unclear D gene. Trimming took off 2 bases at V and 0 bases at J, with 8 bases between the two ends. Germline V gives CDR1 SGHKS, CDR2 YYEKEE (reference sequence). The CDR3 has 14 amino acids. The CDR3 coding sequence is TGTGCCAGCAGCTTTGCGGGGATGAACACTGAAGCTTTCTTT. Translated, it gives CASSFAGMNTEAFF.

In its sample, this clonotype is large. This chain connects TRBV15 to TRBJ2-7; 10 nucleotides line up with TRBD2. The CDR3 is made up of 16 amino acids. Germline V gives CDR1 LNHNV, CDR2 YYDKDF (reference sequence). J was trimmed by 5 bases and V by 0 bases; bases with no gene match: 7. In DNA form, the CDR3 reads TGTGCCACCAGCAGAGAGGTACAGGGACTAGCGAACGAGCAGTACTTC. It encodes CATSREVQGLANEQYF.

Relative to its sample, this clonotype is medium-sized (0.01 to 0.1%). The chain links TRBV6-4 to TRBJ1-1; maybe TRBD1 (5 bases). Germline lookup yields CDR1 MRHNA and CDR2 SNTAGT. Trimming left V 4 bases short and J 8 bases short, with 14 bases between. This CDR3 comprises 13 residues. This CDR3 is CASSVLEGREAFF. Written as DNA, the CDR3 is TGTGCCAGCAGTGTACTTGAGGGGCGGGAAGCTTTCTTT.

The rearrangement links TRBV18 to TRBJ2-4; 12 bases line up with TRBD1. The J segment lost 8 bases and the V segment lost 8 bases, leaving 16 bases of the junction unmatched. The CDR3 length is 17 residues. The germline gives CDR1 KGHSH, CDR2 LQKENI. The CDR3: CASNPGQGAAAIYIQYF. In nucleotides, the CDR3 is TGTGCCAGCAATCCGGGACAGGGGGCCGCGGCAATATACATTCAGTACTTC.